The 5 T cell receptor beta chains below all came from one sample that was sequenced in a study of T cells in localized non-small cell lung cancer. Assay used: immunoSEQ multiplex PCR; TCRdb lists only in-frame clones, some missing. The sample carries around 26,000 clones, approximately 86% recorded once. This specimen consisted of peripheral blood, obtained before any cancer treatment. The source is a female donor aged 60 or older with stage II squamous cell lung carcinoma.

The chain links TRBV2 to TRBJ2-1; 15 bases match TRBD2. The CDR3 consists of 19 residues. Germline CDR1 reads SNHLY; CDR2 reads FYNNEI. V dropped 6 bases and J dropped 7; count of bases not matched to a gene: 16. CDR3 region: CASRDTGLAGGPMRNEQFF. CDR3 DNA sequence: TGTGCCAGCAGGGATACCGGACTAGCGGGGGGGCCTATGAGGAATGAGCAGTTCTTC. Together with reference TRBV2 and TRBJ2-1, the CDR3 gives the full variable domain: EPEVTQTPSHQVTQMGQEVILRCVPISNHLYFYWYRQILGQKVEFLVSFYNNEISEKSEIFDDQFSVERPDGSNFTLKIRSTKLEDSAMYFCASRDTGLAGGPMRNEQFFGPGTRLTVL.

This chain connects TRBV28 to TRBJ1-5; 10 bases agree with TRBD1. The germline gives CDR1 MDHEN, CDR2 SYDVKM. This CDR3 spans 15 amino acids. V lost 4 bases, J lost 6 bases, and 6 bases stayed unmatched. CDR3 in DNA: TGTGCCAGCAGTTGGCGGACAGGGGGAGTTCAGCCCCAGCATTTT. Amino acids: CASSWRTGGVQPQHF.

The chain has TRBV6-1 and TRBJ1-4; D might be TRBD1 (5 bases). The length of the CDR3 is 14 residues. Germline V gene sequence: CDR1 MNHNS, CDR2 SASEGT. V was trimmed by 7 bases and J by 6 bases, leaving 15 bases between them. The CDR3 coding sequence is TGTGCCAGCAAATTGGGGGGACCCTATGAAAAACTGTTTTTT. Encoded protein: CASKLGGPYEKLFF.

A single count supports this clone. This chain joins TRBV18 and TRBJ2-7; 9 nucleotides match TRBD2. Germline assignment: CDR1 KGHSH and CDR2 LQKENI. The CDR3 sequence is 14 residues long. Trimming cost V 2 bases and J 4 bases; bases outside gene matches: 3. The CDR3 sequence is CASSPAGLAYEQYF. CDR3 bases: TGTGCCAGCTCACCAGCGGGACTAGCTTACGAGCAGTACTTC.

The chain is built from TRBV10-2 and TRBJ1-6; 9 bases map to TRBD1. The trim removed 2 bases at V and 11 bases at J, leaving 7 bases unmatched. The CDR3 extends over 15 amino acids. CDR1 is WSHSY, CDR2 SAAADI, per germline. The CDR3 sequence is CASSETDRGGTPLHF. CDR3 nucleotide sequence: TGCGCCAGCAGTGAGACGGACAGGGGAGGGACACCCCTCCACTTT.